Below are 4 T cell receptor beta chains sequenced from a single sample in a study of vaccination and CD4 T cells after COVID-19. These TCRs are of unknown antigen specificity. Sequenced with the Oncomine TCR Beta short-read assay was DNA taken from cultured CD4+ T cells. Each CDR3 protein gets one entry after TCRdb re-called the PCR reads with MiXCR. The sample contains some 3,200 distinct CDR3 sequences, 77% of which appear only once. Treatment specified: roughly nine-day PBMC culture with coronavirus spike peptide pools or control peptides (ViraFEST assay). Sample: CD4+ T cells from blood, cultured in vitro. These TCRs come from a human donor who had recovered from COVID-19.

About this clonotype itself: It is unclear where the CDR3 begins or ends on the DNA, so no DNA is shown, and the CDR3 is as TCRdb lists it. This chain connects TRBV10-1 to TRBJ2-3; TRBD2 was called by the table and not checked on the DNA. The germline CDR1 and CDR2 sequences are WNHNN and SYGVQD (reference sequence). The CDR3 totals 23 residues, both ends included. The CDR3 loop reads CASSQTSVYFCAIRDYSADTQYF.

This clonotype has more than one count but fewer than ten. The limits of the CDR3 on the DNA are not certain, so only TCRdb's listed CDR3 is given. The chain joins TRBV7-2 to TRBJ1-1; the table's TRBD1 call for D was not verified on the DNA. The CDR3 spans 22 residues, counting both ends. Germline V gene data show CDR1 as SGHTA and CDR2 as FQGNSA. The CDR3 protein is CASSSYRGKDGYTFGSGTEAFF.

This clonotype was observed a few times. CDR3 region: CASSFSSRPYGYTF. For the CDR3, the DNA is TGTGCCAGCAGTTTCTCGAGCAGGCCCTATGGCTACACCTTC. V usage is TRBV12-3 or TRBV12-4 and J usage is TRBJ1-2; D not certain. This CDR3 is built from 14 residues. Trimming cost V 3 bases and J 4 bases, with 12 bases left between them.

The J gene is TRBJ1-5, the V gene TRBV12-3 or TRBV12-4, with D hard to call. This CDR3 region has 14 residues. Deletions cut 10 bases from V and 0 bases from J, with 13 bases between. The chain's CDR3 is CATSFSGSNQPQHF. CDR3 bases: TGTGCCACATCTTTCTCGGGTAGCAATCAGCCCCAGCATTTT.